This T cell receptor (beta chain) was recovered during a study of blood T cell repertoires in COVID-19 (TCRdb year 2020). For the wider study: Samples from collaborators originated in the United States, Italy and Spain and spanned both the acute and convalescent phases of COVID-19. The material from the prospective study consisted of cDNA or gDNA derived from T cells, B-cell-depleted T cells, or PBMCs. Subjects who had been exposed to COVID-19, were actively infected with it, or had recovered from it provided the deeply sampled blood TCRbeta repertoires that made up the dataset. The repertoires were released in a freely available public database intended as a resource for research on the immune response to SARS-CoV-2. Samples came from the ongoing ImmuneRACE study (first 160 participants) plus 1,254 subjects from 6 global collaborators. The sample metadata nearly always contained a de-identified subject ID, COVID-19 status, age in years and sex. Where HLA class I and class II types were available, the types were taken from metadata supplied by the sample provider, not from assay-based typing. The paper as a whole reports these results and caveats: How much clinical and demographic metadata was included differed by source and by participant, and the metadata was provided uncurated.

Trimming leaves V shorter by 6 bases and J shorter by 8 bases, with the junction holding 10 bases beyond the gene matches. Looking up the germline V gene yields CDR1 SNHLY and CDR2 FYNNEI. Including cysteine and phenylalanine, the CDR3 has 15 amino acids. Only the CDR3 portion is preserved as DNA: 45 bases, with reading frame beginning at the first base. TCRbeta CDR3 regions were amplified from genomic DNA using the immunoSEQ Assay, a bias-controlled multiplex PCR. As for the authors' bioinformatics: The number of nucleated cells in each sample was estimated from the amplification of reference gene primers within the assay. To quantify the absolute abundance of each unique TCRbeta CDR3 rearrangement, sequence reads were collapsed and filtered. For each sample, productive Simpson clonality was calculated as the square root of Simpson's diversity index across productive rearrangements. Imported from immuneACCESS, the table was reduced by TCRdb to in-frame sequences with V and J called. These copies leave out some clones; in studies compared against another copy, an unresolved V gene accounts for under half, and the cause of the remainder is not known. Clone size and V and J calls were adopted from that table, with D and trimming inferred from the DNA. This sample is represented by about 130,000 clones; 80% to 90% of them were singletons. Clones ranked in the top ten supply around 2.3% of the sample.

As for this clone: Its antigen remains undetermined. Base-call qualities are not available, and no considerably larger clone is one nucleotide away.

In the prospective study, participants were roughly 18 to 89 years old, resided in around 25 geographic areas of the United States, and were enrolled through a virtual design. In the prospective study, participants were assigned to cohorts based on the clinical history participants reported in a screening survey and a study questionnaire. Recovered participants in ImmuneRACE Cohort 3 were defined as having two consecutive negative NP/OP PCR tests, clearance from a healthcare professional, or resolution of symptoms. Each participant in the prospective study had whole blood, serum and a nasopharyngeal or oropharyngeal swab collected by mobile phlebotomists. Prospective study participants could optionally give additional blood draws and questionnaires over an approximately 2-month period. Prospective study blood samples were shipped either frozen or at room temperature before DNA extraction.

The specimen was PBMCs or T cells enriched from blood (not recorded which). This TCR was sampled from a woman aged 45-59 years who had recovered from COVID-19. The V and J genes are TRBV2 and TRBJ2-1, and 10 bases in between align with TRBD2. The nucleotides are TGTGCCAGCAGCCCCCACGCCCTAGCGGGGGATGAGCAGTTCTTC. Translated, it gives CASSPHALAGDEQFF.